A single sample is the source of the 4 T cell receptor beta chains below, sequenced in a study of cytomegalovirus exposure and HLA in healthy donors. 60 Vbeta and 13 Jbeta primers were used in PCR. Assay used: immunoSEQ multiplex PCR; TCRdb lists only in-frame clones, some missing. The sample lists about 96,000 clones, 65% to 80% occurring once. The sequenced sample consisted of PBMCs. Receptors were obtained from a man aged 25-40 years in good health and CMV-seronegative.

This clone showed up just once. The V gene is TRBV5-8, the J gene TRBJ1-6, with 9 bases matching TRBD1. V lost 0 bases to trimming and J lost 9 bases; unmatched junction nucleotides: 4. The CDR3 is 15 residues long. The germline V gene encodes CDR1 SGHTS and CDR2 YDEGEE. CDR3 sequence reads: CASSLAGTGSSPLHF. In DNA, the CDR3 is TGTGCCAGCAGCTTGGCCGGGACAGGGAGTTCACCCCTCCACTTT.

V is TRBV28 and J is TRBJ1-5; the D is unclear. The CDR3 contains 15 residues. CDR1 is MDHEN, CDR2 SYDVKM, per germline. V was pared by 4 bases and J by 2 bases, with 12 bases between. CDR3: CASSSPGGGNQPQHF. The CDR3 coding sequence is TGTGCCAGCAGTTCCCCGGGCGGGGGCAATCAGCCCCAGCATTTT.

This clone was counted between two and nine times. V and J are TRBV2 and TRBJ1-4; 8 bases agree with TRBD1. The CDR3 is 14 residues long. From germline, CDR1 is SNHLY and CDR2 FYNNEI. V was clipped by 4 bases and J by 7 bases; unmatched bases: 5. The CDR3 DNA follows: TGTGCCAGCAGTGCGACAGGGGCGCGTGAAAAACTGTTTTTT. As protein: CASSATGAREKLFF.

Notes on this clone: Germline and junction disagree at one end, which may indicate a read error. The chain's CDR3 is CASSSQGLAVNERFF. Written as DNA, the CDR3 is TGTGCCAGCAGTTCCCAGGGACTAGCGGTGAATGAGCGGTTCTTC. The chain combines TRBV6-5 with TRBJ2-1; 11 nucleotides align to TRBD2. Germline CDR1 and CDR2: MNHEY and SVGAGI. The CDR3 is 15 amino acids.